This TCR beta chain was sequenced in a study of cytomegalovirus exposure and HLA in healthy donors. Broader study findings: Across HLA loci, a later analysis found differing TCR association rates, with DRB1 most and HLA-C fewest. Indistinguishable V segments such as TRBV6-2 and TRBV6-3 were excluded. A missense variant in DCLRE1C was later tied to TCR beta V- and J-gene trimming.

In the case of this clone: Its antigen is unknown.

This CDR3 is built from 11 residues. V lost 6 bases to trimming and J lost 7 bases, with 9 bases between them. Germline V CDR1 and CDR2: KGHSH, LQKENI. PCR was performed using 60 Vbeta and 13 Jbeta primers. Profiled with immunoSEQ multiplex PCR; TCRdb holds only in-frame clones, not every one. The sample records under 200,000 clones, 68% being singletons. Each donor's status was that of a healthy bone marrow donor. The V and J genes are TRBV18 and TRBJ1-2; no clear D gene. This receptor was taken from a woman between 18 and 29 years old in good health and CMV-seropositive. Input material: PBMCs. As DNA, the CDR3 is TGTGCCAGCTCCCCCAGTTCTGGCTACACCTTC. Encoded protein: CASSPSSGYTF.